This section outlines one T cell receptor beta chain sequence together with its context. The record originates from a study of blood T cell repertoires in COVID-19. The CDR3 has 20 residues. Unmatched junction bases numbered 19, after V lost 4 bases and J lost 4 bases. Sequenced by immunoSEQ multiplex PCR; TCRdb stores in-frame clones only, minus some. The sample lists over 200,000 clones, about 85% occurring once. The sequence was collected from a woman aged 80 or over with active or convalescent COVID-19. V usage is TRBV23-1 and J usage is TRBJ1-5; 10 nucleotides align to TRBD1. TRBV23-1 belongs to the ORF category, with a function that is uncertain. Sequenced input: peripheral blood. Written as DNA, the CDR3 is TGCGCCAGCAGTCTGAAGGTGCCGGGACAGGGGAAATACAGAAATCAGCCCCAGCATTTT. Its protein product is CASSLKVPGQGKYRNQPQHF.